These 8 T cell receptor beta chains originate from one sample sequenced in a study of CD8+CD57+ T cells in acquired aplastic anemia. Both TCR beta VDJ combination and CDR3 sequence profiling were carried out. Genomic DNA was the template for this profiling. TCRdb used MiXCR to reprocess the reads, holding one entry per CDR3 protein. Among approximately 160,000 distinct CDR3 sequences listed, over 40% were seen once. Flow cytometry had shown expanded CD8+CD57+ cells in the patients chosen for sequencing. The specimen was sorted CD4+, CD8+, or CD8+CD57+ T cells (not recorded which) from PBMCs. The source is a human donor with aplastic anemia.

This clonotype was detected only a few times. CDR3 amino acids: CASSVWDSTYEQYF. The CDR3 DNA reads as TGTGCCAGCAGCGTATGGGACTCTACCTACGAGCAGTACTTC. V and J are TRBV7-2 and TRBJ2-7, with a tentative D call TRBD2 (6 bases). The CDR3 loop spans 14 amino acids. The V gene lost 5 bases and the J gene lost 2 bases, with 13 bases spanning the gap. Germline V CDR1 and CDR2: SGHTA, FQGNSA.

This clonotype was seen more than once but under ten times. This chain links TRBV15 with TRBJ2-7; D may be TRBD1 or TRBD2 (5 bases each). Germline values: CDR1 LNHNV, CDR2 YYDKDF (reference sequence). The CDR3 consists of 13 residues. V was clipped by 3 bases and J by 7 bases, with 13 bases between them. The DNA for the CDR3 is TGTGCCACCAGCAGCGGGCAGGGCGGGGAGCAGTACTTC. It is translated as CATSSGQGGEQYF.

The chain couples TRBV20-1 to TRBJ2-5, with a weak D call TRBD2 (6 bases). The CDR3 sequence is 16 residues long. Germline CDR1 is DFQATT and CDR2 is SNEGSKA (reference sequence). V lost 6 bases, J lost 4 bases, and 24 bases lay in between. CDR3 region: CSARRDPGVEVETQYF. For the CDR3, the DNA is TGCAGTGCCAGGAGGGATCCGGGGGTGGAGGTAGAGACCCAGTACTTC.

As concerns this clonotype: Given the absence of the conserved phenylalanine or tryptophan at the CDR3 end, a read error is likely. The chain uses TRBV14 and TRBJ2-5; the D is unclear. The CDR3 is 14 residues long. Germline V gene lookup returns CDR1 SGHDN and CDR2 FVKESK. V was clipped by 1 base and J by 4 bases, with 10 bases between them. CDR3 coding DNA: TGTGCCAGCAGCCAAGGAGCAAGGGTAGAGACCCAGTACTCC. Protein: CASSQGARVETQYS.

This clonotype was seen a few times. V gene TRBV9 combines with J gene TRBJ2-3; maybe TRBD2 (7 bases). Looked up from germline, CDR1 is SGDLS and CDR2 is YYNGEE. The CDR3 runs to 17 residues. Trimming took 0 bases from V and 8 from J, leaving 22 bases between them. Here the CDR3 reads CASSVAGGGHQAGTQYF. CDR3 coding DNA: TGTGCCAGCAGCGTAGCTGGGGGGGGGCATCAAGCGGGTACGCAGTATTTT.

With regard to this clonotype: This may arise from a read error, as a much more abundant clone is one base away. The J gene is TRBJ1-1, the V gene TRBV6-1, with 9 nucleotides matching TRBD1. This CDR3 spans 15 amino acids. In germline, CDR1 is MNHNS, CDR2 SASEGT. The trim removed 4 bases at V and 9 bases at J, leaving 12 bases unmatched. In DNA form, the CDR3 reads TGTGCCAGCAGTGGACTGGACAGGGGAATAACTAAAGCTTTCTTT. Translation: CASSGLDRGITKAFF.

This clonotype was recorded many times. V and J are TRBV7-2 and TRBJ2-5; D is uncertain. The CDR3 is 15 amino acids. Trimming took 5 bases from V and 4 from J, leaving 17 bases between them. CDR1 SGHTA and CDR2 FQGNSA come from the germline V gene. The CDR3 DNA is TGTGCCAGCAGCCCAAAGGCCGGGTCATCAGAGACCCAGTACTTC. This encodes CASSPKAGSSETQYF.

As for this clonotype: At one boundary the junction diverges from the germline segment, which might be a read error. The rearrangement joins TRBV6-1 to TRBJ2-7; the match to TRBD2 covers 11 bases. CDR3 length: 16 residues. CDR1 and CDR2 (germline): MNHNS, SASEGT. The CDR3 region is CASRTIRLAGSYEQCF. The CDR3 region has the DNA TGTGCCAGCAGGACAATTAGACTAGCGGGGTCCTACGAGCAGTGCTTC.